The source of this T cell receptor beta chain is a study of shared clonotypes between healthy human individuals. Sequencing was performed with immunoSEQ multiplex PCR; in TCRdb, only in-frame clones are kept and a portion is missing. The sample records millions of clones, approximately 90% being singletons. Germline V lookup: CDR1 GTSNPN, CDR2 SVGIG (reference sequence). The CDR3 runs to 16 residues. V lost 0 bases, J lost 7 bases, and 10 bases stayed unmatched. V and J are TRBV30 and TRBJ2-3; 10 nucleotides line up with TRBD2. The sample was naive CD4+ T cells sorted from blood. As for subset: CD45RA+ positively selected. This clonotype was obtained from a young man in good health. DNA of the CDR3: TGTGCCTGGAGTGTAGGGGCCAGCGGGGGGGCTAATACGCAGTATTTT. As protein: CAWSVGASGGANTQYF.